Below, 18 T cell receptor beta chains from the same sample are listed, as sequenced in a study of T cells expressing NK-cell markers. With the 5' RACE reads reprocessed, TCRdb shows one record per CDR3 protein and no DNA. The sample data list fewer than 200,000 distinct CDR3 sequences. Sequencing input: blood T cells: a sorted CD56 or NKG2C T cell subset, CD4+ or CD8+ T cells, or bulk PBMC T cells (not recorded which). The receptors derive from a woman between 18 and 70 years old in good health.

CDR3 residues: CAISVLGTRNEQFF. The V gene is TRBV10-3, the J gene TRBJ2-1; TCRdb indicates TRBD2, and absent DNA this call remains unverified. The germline CDR1 and CDR2 sequences are ENHRY and SYGVKD. CDR3 size: 14 residues.

The chain employs TRBV4-1 and TRBJ1-1; the D call of TRBD1 rests on TCRdb alone, since no DNA is present to check it. The CDR3 runs 18 residues. The germline CDR1 and CDR2 sequences are MGHRA and YSYEKL. The CDR3 spells CASSQERGVRGRGTEAFF.

The rearrangement joins TRBV5-5 to TRBJ1-1. Germline assignment: CDR1 SGHKS and CDR2 YYEKEE (reference sequence). The CDR3 is 15 residues long. The CDR3 loop is CASSTIQNMNTEAFF.

This chain joins TRBV28 and TRBJ2-2; TCRdb picks TRBD2, but there is no DNA to check that call. The CDR3 sequence is 18 residues long. CDR1 and CDR2 (germline): MDHEN, SYDVKM. CDR3 residues: CASSHRTSGFANTGELFF. The entire variable domain, with the rest obtained from reference TRBV28 and TRBJ2-2, is as follows: DVKVTQSSRYLVKRTGEKVFLECVQDMDHENMFWYRQDPGLGLRLIYFSYDVKMKEKGDIPEGYSVSREKKERFSLILESASTNQTSMYLCASSHRTSGFANTGELFFGEGSRLTVL.

The chain's CDR3 is CASKKGLHSYEQYF. This sequence joins TRBV6-1 and TRBJ2-7. The CDR3 contains 14 residues. Germline V gene lookup returns CDR1 MNHNS and CDR2 SASEGT.

The V gene is TRBV19, the J gene TRBJ1-2. The germline V gene encodes CDR1 LNHDA and CDR2 SQIVND (reference sequence). The CDR3 length is 13 residues. The CDR3 region is CASSYGPNYGYTF.

The gene calls are TRBV20-1 and TRBJ2-1; TCRdb returns TRBD2, unconfirmable since there is no DNA. Germline CDR1 and CDR2: DFQATT and SNEGSKA (reference sequence). The CDR3 runs 14 residues. This chain's CDR3 is CSARDRRAELRQFF.

V usage is TRBV6-5 and J usage is TRBJ2-3; TCRdb designates TRBD1, a call that cannot be tested without DNA. Per the germline V gene, CDR1 is MNHEY and CDR2 is SVGAGI. The CDR3 extends over 15 amino acids. The CDR3 protein is CASSYRGKGKDTQYF.

The rearrangement links TRBV9 to TRBJ2-1; TCRdb picks TRBD2, but there is no DNA to check that call. This CDR3 spans 14 amino acids. Looked up from germline, CDR1 is SGDLS and CDR2 is YYNGEE. The CDR3 protein is CASITGLVGAEQFF.

The rearrangement joins TRBV7-3 to TRBJ2-1; as DNA is missing, the TRBD2 call by TCRdb cannot be tested. The CDR3 is 13 amino acids. CDR1 and CDR2 from the germline V gene are SGHTA and FQGTGA. CDR3 region: CATSSGRGNERFF.

This chain connects TRBV14 to TRBJ2-3; the TCRdb call, TRBD2, lacks DNA for checking. CDR1 is SGHDN and CDR2 is FVKESK in the germline V gene. The length of the CDR3 is 15 residues. The CDR3 sequence: CASSPVAGASDTQYF.

This rearrangement joins TRBV7-6 to TRBJ1-1. Germline V gene lookup returns CDR1 SGHVS and CDR2 FNYEAQ. This CDR3 is 14 amino acids long. The CDR3 loop is CASSLVIGNTEAFF.

This sequence joins TRBV7-2 and TRBJ2-7; TCRdb designates TRBD1, a call that cannot be tested without DNA. CDR1 is SGHTA, CDR2 FQGNSA, per germline. The CDR3 is 16 amino acids. CDR3 amino acids: CASSVDRGAIPNEQYF.

This chain links TRBV3-1 with TRBJ2-1; TCRdb gives TRBD1 as the D gene, but with no DNA this cannot be confirmed. This CDR3 has 14 residues. Per the germline V gene, CDR1 is LGHDT and CDR2 is YNNKEL (reference sequence). Here the CDR3 reads CASSIWTGENEQFF.

The rearrangement joins TRBV4-1 to TRBJ1-2; lacking DNA, the TRBD1 call made by TCRdb goes unchecked. Germline-derived CDR1 and CDR2 are MGHRA and YSYEKL. This CDR3 contains 18 residues. The CDR3 spells CASSQQPVRGNTHYGYTF.

The rearrangement joins TRBV12-3 or TRBV12-4 to TRBJ1-6; TCRdb picks TRBD1, but there is no DNA to check that call. The CDR3 runs to 13 residues. CDR3 sequence: CASRLPGGSPLHF.

This chain links TRBV15 with TRBJ1-2; TCRdb's D call of TRBD1 is untestable without DNA. Germline V gene data show CDR1 as LNHNV and CDR2 as YYDKDF (reference sequence). The CDR3 is 15 residues long. This CDR3 reads CATSRPNDRGNGYTF.

The chain is built from TRBV12-3 or TRBV12-4 and TRBJ2-2; TCRdb calls TRBD1, which cannot be checked without DNA. The CDR3 is 14 amino acids. The CDR3 sequence: CASRAGQAGGELFF.